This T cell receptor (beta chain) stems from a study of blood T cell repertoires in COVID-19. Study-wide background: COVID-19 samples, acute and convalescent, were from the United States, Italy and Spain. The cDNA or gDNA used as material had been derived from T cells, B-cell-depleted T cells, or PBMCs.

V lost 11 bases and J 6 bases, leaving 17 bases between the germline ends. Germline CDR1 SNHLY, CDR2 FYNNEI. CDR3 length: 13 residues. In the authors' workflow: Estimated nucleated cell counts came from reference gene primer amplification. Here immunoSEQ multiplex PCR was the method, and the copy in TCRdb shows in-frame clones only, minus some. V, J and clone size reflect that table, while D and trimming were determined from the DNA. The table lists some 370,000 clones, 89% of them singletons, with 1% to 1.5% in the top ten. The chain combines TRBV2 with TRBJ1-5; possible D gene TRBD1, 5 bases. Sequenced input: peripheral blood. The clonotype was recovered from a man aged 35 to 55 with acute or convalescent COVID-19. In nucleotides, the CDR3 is TGTGCCTCCCAAAACGGGGGGGGTCAGCCCCAGCATTTT. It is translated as CASQNGGGQPQHF.